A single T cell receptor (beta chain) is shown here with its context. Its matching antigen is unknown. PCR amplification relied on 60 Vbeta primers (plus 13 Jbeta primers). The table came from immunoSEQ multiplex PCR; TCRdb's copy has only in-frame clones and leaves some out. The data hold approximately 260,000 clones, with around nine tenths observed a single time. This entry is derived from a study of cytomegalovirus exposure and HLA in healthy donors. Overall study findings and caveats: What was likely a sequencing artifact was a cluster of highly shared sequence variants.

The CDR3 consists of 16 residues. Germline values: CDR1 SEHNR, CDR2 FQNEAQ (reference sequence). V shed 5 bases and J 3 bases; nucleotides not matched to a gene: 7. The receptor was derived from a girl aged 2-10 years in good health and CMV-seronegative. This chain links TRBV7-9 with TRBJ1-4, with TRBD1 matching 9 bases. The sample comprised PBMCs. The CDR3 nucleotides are TGTGCCAGCAGCCCCGGGACAGGGCTCCCTAATGAAAAACTGTTTTTT. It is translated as CASSPGTGLPNEKLFF.